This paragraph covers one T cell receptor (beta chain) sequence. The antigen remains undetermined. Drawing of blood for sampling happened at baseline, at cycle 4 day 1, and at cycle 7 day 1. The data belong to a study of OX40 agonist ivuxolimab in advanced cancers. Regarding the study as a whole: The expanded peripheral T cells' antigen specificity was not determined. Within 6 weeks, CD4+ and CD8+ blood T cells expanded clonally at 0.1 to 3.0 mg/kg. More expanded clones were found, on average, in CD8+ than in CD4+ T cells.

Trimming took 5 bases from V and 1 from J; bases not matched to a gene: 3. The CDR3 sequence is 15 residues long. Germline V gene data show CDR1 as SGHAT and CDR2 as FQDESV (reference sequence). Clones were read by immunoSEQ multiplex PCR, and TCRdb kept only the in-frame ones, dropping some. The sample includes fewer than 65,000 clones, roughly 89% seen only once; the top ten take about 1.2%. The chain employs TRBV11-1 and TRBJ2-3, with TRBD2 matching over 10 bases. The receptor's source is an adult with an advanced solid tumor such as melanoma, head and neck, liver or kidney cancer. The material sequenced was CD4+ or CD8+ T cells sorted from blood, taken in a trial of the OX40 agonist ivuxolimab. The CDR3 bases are TGTGCCAGCAGCCGCGGGACTAGCGGCACAGATACGCAGTATTTT. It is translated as CASSRGTSGTDTQYF.